This TCR beta chain was sequenced in a study of beta chain features in type 1 diabetes. Since all of the isolated RNA was reverse transcribed, expressed TCRB transcripts were what got sequenced. Each sample of naive, central memory or regulatory T cells had, on average, about 3.57 million reads. Assay used: immunoSEQ multiplex PCR; TCRdb lists only in-frame clones, some missing. In the table there are fewer than 500,000 clones, approximately 15% of which are singletons. There was one heparinised blood draw per donor, averaging roughly 100 mL. Germline CDR1 and CDR2: SQVTM and ANQGSEA. Between the trimmed V and J ends, which lost 3 bases and 2 bases, there was a span of 11 bases. The CDR3 runs to 14 residues. Findings of the study overall: Among type 1 diabetes patients, VDJ junctions had fewer insertions and more deletions. Since sequencing was performed on cDNA, cells with high TCR expression could be over-represented.

Concerning this clone itself: Its antigen is still unknown.

J is TRBJ2-1 and V is TRBV29-1; D uncertain. The sequence derives from a man in his thirties or forties in good health. The source material was naive CD4+ T cells from blood. The CDR3 DNA follows: TGCAGCGTTGACTCTTACAGCCCCTACAATGAGCAGTTCTTC. Translation: CSVDSYSPYNEQFF.